This T cell receptor beta chain was captured by sequencing in a study of blood T cell repertoires in COVID-19. This CDR3 spans 19 amino acids. V lost 2 bases and J 2 bases, leaving 19 bases between the germline ends. The germline V gene encodes CDR1 LNHDA and CDR2 SQIVND (reference sequence). This study enrolled people aged 18 to 89 from roughly 22 US geographic areas. Membership in each cohort depended on participant-reported clinical history. Each recovered donor of Cohort 3 presented with two negative PCRs, clearance, or symptom resolution. This table comes from immunoSEQ multiplex PCR, and its TCRdb copy is limited to in-frame clones, with some not included. Of over 250,000 clones in the sample, less than 90% were seen once.

Sequencing was done on a sample of PBMCs or T cells enriched from blood (not recorded which). The TCR originated in a woman between 50 and 59 years old who had recovered from COVID-19. The chain links TRBV19 to TRBJ1-6, with unresolved D. The CDR3 loop reads CASSINWSGKTTYNSPLHF. The CDR3 DNA reads TGTGCCAGTAGTATAAATTGGAGTGGGAAGACTACCTATAATTCACCCCTCCACTTT.